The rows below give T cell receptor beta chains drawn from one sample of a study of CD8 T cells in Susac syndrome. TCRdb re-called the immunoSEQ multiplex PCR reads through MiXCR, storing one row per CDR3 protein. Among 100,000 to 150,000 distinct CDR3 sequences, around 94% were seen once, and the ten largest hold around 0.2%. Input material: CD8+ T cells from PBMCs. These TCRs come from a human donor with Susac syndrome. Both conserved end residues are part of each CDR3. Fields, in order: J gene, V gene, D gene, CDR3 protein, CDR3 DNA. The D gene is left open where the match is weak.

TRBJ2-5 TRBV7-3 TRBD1 CASSLTGQAMVETQYF TGTGCCAGCAGCTTAACGGGACAGGCAATGGTGGAGACCCAGTACTTC
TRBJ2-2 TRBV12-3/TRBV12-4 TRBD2 CASSPAGGPSGELFF TGTGCCAGCAGCCCAGCGGGAGGGCCTTCCGGGGAGCTGTTTTTT
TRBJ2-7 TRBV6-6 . CASRDRDTNWHEQYF TGTGCCAGCAGGGATAGGGACACCAATTGGCACGAGCAGTACTTC
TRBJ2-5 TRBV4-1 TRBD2 CASSQDSGLAGGLQETQYF TGCGCCAGCAGCCAAGATTCGGGACTAGCGGGAGGTCTCCAAGAGACCCAGTACTTC
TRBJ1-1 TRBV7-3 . CASSPPGSEAEAFF TGTGCCAGCAGCCCGCCAGGGTCAGAAGCTGAAGCTTTCTTT
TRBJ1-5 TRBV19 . CASSIRGPGNQPQHF TGTGCCAGTAGTATTCGGGGGCCTGGCAATCAGCCCCAGCATTTT
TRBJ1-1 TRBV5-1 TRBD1 CASSLRDRIGLNTEAFF TGCGCCAGCAGCTTGCGGGACAGGATTGGGTTGAACACTGAAGCTTTCTTT
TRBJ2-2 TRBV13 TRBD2 CASSEGTSGIGELFF TGTGCCAGCAGCGAAGGGACTAGCGGGATCGGGGAGCTGTTTTTT
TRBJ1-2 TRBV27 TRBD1 CASSSAGTGPYTF TGTGCCAGCAGTTCCGCCGGGACAGGTCCCTACACCTTC
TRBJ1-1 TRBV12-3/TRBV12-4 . CASRGFHEAFF TGTGCCAGCCGAGGGTTTCATGAAGCTTTCTTT
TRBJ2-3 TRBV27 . CASSSPNAGPDTQYF TGTGCCAGCAGTTCGCCCAACGCGGGGCCAGATACGCAGTATTTT